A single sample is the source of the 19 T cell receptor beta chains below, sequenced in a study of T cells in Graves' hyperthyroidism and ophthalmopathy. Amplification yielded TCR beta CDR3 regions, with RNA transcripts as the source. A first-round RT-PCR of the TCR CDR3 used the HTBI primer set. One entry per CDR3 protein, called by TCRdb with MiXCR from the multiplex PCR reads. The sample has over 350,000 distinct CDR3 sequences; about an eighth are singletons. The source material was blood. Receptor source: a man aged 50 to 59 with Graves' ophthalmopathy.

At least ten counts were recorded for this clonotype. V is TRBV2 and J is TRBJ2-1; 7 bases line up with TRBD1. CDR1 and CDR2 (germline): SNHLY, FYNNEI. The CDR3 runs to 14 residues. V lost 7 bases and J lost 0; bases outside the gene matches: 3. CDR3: CASKGADSYNEQFF. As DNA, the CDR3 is TGTGCCAGCAAGGGGGCAGACTCCTACAATGAGCAGTTCTTC. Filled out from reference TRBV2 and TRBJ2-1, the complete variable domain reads EPEVTQTPSHQVTQMGQEVILRCVPISNHLYFYWYRQILGQKVEFLVSFYNNEISEKSEIFDDQFSVERPDGSNFTLKIRSTKLEDSAMYFCASKGADSYNEQFFGPGTRLTVL.

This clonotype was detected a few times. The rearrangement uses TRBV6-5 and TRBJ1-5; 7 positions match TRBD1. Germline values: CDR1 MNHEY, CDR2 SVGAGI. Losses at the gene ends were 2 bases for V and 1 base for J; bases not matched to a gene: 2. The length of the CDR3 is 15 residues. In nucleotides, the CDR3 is TGTGCCAGCAGTTACGGGACAGAAAGCAATCAGCCCCAGCATTTT. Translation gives CASSYGTESNQPQHF.

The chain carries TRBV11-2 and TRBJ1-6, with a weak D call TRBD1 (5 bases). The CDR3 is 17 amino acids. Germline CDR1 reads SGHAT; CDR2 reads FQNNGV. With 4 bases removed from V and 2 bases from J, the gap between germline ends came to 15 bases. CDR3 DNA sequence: TGTGCCAGCAGCTCCCGGGTCGGGGGGGCCTATAATTCACCCCTCCACTTT. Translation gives CASSSRVGGAYNSPLHF. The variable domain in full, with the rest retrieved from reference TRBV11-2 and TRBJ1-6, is EAGVAQSPRYKIIEKRQSVAFWCNPISGHATLYWYQQILGQGPKLLIQFQNNGVVDDSQLPKDRFSAERLKGVDSTLKIQPAKLEDSAVYLCASSSRVGGAYNSPLHFGNGTRLTVT.

The CDR3 protein is CASSPDSGRAFGELFF. Written as DNA, the CDR3 is TGCGCCAGCAGCCCAGATAGCGGGAGGGCCTTCGGGGAGCTGTTTTTT. This chain links TRBV5-1 with TRBJ2-2, with TRBD2 identical over 11 bases. Losses at the gene ends were 4 bases for V and 7 bases for J; bases not matched to a gene: 9. Germline CDR1 is SGHRS and CDR2 is YFSETQ. The CDR3 consists of 16 residues.

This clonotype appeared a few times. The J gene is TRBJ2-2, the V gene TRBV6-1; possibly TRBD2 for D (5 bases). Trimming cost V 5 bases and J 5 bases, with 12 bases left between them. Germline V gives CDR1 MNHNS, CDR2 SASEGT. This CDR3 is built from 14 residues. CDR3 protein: CASSSGSWTGELFF. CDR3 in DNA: TGTGCCAGCAGTTCGGGGAGTTGGACCGGGGAGCTGTTTTTT.

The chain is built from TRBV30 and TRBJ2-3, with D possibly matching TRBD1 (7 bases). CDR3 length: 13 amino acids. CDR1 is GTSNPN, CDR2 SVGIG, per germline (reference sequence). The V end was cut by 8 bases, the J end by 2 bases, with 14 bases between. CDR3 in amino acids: CAGTRGDTDTQYF. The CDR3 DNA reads TGTGCCGGGACCAGGGGGGACACAGATACGCAGTATTTT. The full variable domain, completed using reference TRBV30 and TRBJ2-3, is SQTIHQWPATLVQPVGSPLSLECTVEGTSNPNLYWYRQAAGRGLQLLFYSVGIGQISSEVPQNLSASRPQDRQFILSSKKLLLSDSGFYLCAGTRGDTDTQYFGPGTRLTVL.

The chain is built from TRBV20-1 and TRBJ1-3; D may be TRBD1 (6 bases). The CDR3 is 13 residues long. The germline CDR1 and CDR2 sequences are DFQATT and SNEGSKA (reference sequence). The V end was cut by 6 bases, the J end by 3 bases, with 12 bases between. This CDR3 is CSAQRGGGNTIYF. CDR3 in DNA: TGCAGTGCCCAGAGGGGGGGTGGAAACACCATATATTTT.

CDR3 coding DNA: TGTGCCAGTAGTTTAAGGATGAACACTGAAGCTTTCTTT. It yields the protein CASSLRMNTEAFF. The rearrangement joins TRBV19 to TRBJ1-1, with unresolved D. V was pared by 5 bases and J by 0 bases, with 7 bases between. Germline values: CDR1 LNHDA, CDR2 SQIVND (reference sequence). The CDR3 spans 13 residues.

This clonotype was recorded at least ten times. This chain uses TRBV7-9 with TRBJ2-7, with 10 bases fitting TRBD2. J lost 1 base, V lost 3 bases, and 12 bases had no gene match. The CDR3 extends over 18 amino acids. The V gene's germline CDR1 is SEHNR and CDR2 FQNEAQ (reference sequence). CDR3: CASSFASGSFGDSYEQYF. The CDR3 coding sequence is TGTGCCAGCAGCTTCGCTAGCGGGAGCTTTGGGGATTCCTACGAGCAGTACTTC.

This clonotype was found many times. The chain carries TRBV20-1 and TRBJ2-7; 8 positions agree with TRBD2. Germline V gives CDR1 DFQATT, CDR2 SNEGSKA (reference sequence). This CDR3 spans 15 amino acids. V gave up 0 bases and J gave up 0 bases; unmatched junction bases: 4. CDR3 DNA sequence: TGCAGTGCTAGAGATCTCCTAGCGGGCTCCTACGAGCAGTACTTC. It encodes CSARDLLAGSYEQYF.

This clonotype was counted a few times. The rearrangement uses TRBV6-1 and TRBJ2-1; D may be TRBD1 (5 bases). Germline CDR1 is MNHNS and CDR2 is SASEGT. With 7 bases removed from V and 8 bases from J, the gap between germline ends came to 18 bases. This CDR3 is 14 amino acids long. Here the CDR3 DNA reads TGTGCCAGCACCGACAGCCTTAGCTTCGATGAGCAGTTCTTC. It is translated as CASTDSLSFDEQFF.

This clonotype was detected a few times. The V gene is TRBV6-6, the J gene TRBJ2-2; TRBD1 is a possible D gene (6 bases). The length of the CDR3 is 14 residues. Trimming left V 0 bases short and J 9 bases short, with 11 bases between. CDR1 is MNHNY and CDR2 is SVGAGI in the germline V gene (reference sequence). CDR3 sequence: CASSYSVGARELFF. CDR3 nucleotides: TGTGCCAGCAGTTACTCCGTGGGGGCGAGGGAGCTGTTTTTT.

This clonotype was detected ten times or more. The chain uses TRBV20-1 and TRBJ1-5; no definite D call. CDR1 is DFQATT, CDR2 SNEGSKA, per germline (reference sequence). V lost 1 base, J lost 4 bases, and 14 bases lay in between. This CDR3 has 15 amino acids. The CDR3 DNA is TGCAGTGCTAGAGGGTCTTGGGGTCCTAATCAGCCCCAGCATTTT. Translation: CSARGSWGPNQPQHF.

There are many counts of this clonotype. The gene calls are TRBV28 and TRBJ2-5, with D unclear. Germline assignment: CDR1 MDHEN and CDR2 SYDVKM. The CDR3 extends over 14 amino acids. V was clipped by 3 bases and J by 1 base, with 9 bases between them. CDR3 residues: CASSFFRTQETQYF. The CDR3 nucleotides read TGTGCCAGCAGTTTTTTCCGGACCCAAGAGACCCAGTACTTC.

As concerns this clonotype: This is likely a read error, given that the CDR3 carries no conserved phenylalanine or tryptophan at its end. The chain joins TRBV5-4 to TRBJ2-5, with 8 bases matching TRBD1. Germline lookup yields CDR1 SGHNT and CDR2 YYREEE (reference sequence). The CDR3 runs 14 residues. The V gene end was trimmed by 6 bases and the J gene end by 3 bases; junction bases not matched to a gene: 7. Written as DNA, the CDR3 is TGTGCCAGCACCTTAGGACAGGGAAAAGAGACCCAGTACTCC. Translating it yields CASTLGQGKETQYS.

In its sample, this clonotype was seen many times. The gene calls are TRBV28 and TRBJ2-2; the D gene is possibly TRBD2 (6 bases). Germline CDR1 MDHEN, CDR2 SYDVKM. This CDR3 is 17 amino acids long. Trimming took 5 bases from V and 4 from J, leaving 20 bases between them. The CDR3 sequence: CASSPPGGPGSTGELFF. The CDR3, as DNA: TGTGCCAGCAGTCCGCCCGGGGGACCTGGGAGCACCGGGGAGCTGTTTTTT.

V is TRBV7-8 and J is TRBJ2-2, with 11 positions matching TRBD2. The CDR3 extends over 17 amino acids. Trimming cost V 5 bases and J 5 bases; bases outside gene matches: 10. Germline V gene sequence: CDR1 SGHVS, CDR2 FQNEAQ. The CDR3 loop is CASSTRTSGRVTGELFF. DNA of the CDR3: TGTGCCAGCAGCACAAGGACTAGCGGGCGAGTAACCGGGGAGCTGTTTTTT.

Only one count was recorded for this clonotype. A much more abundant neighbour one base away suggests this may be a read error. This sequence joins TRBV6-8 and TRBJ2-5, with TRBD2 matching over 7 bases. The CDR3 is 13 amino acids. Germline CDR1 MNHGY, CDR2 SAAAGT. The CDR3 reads CASRLLARENQYF. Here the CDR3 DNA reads TGTGCCAGCAGGCTACTAGCGCGAGAGAACCAGTACTTC.

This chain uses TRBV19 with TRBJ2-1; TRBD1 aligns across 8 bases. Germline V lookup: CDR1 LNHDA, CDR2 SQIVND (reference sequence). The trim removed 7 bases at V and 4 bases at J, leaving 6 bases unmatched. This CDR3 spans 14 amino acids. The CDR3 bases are TGTGCCAGTACCGGCGGGACAGGTTACAATGAGCAGTTCTTC. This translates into CASTGGTGYNEQFF.